The 5 T cell receptor beta chains in this list originate from one sample, sequenced in a study of blood T cells in healthy people across ages. Primed by a sample-barcoded 5' primer and a J-beta primer mix, a second PCR proceeded for about 6 to 11 cycles. TCRdb reprocessed the 5' RACE reads with MiXCR, giving one entry per CDR3 protein. The sample consists of more than 800,000 distinct CDR3 sequences, 29% of them appearing once. Material: blood. The receptors here all came from a woman of 80 years or more in good health.

This clonotype was recorded at least ten times. The chain links TRBV9 to TRBJ2-7; TRBD1 is a possible D gene (6 bases). Germline V lookup: CDR1 SGDLS, CDR2 YYNGEE. This CDR3 region has 13 residues. Deletions cut 4 bases from V and 6 bases from J, with 14 bases between. CDR3 region: CASSTTSQGEQYF. CDR3 bases: TGTGCCAGCAGCACGACCTCACAGGGCGAGCAGTACTTC.

This clonotype was detected ten times or more. The chain carries TRBV12-3 or TRBV12-4 and TRBJ2-1; 7 bases align to TRBD2. This CDR3 is 14 amino acids long. Trimming took 4 bases from V and 3 from J; bases not matched to a gene: 3. The CDR3 DNA is TGTGCCAGCAGTTACCGGGACTACTACAATGAGCAGTTCTTC. This gives the protein CASSYRDYYNEQFF.

This clonotype came up many times. The rearrangement links TRBV9 to TRBJ2-3; 9 bases match TRBD1. Germline V gives CDR1 SGDLS, CDR2 YYNGEE. The CDR3 spans 20 residues. Germline trimming cut 0 bases from V and 3 bases from J; bases unmatched to any gene: 17. This CDR3 reads CASSVATSGTGLSVTDTQYF. The DNA for the CDR3 is TGTGCCAGCAGCGTAGCTACCAGCGGGACAGGGTTGTCCGTGACAGATACGCAGTATTTT.

About this clonotype itself: A read error is possible here, since a much larger clone lies one base away. Here the CDR3 DNA reads TGTGCCAGCAGCTTGGACGGGGGGCCCTACAATGAGCAGTACTTC. It codes for CASSLDGGPYNEQYF. The gene calls are TRBV7-9 and TRBJ2-7; perhaps TRBD2 as D (7 bases). Trimming removed 3 bases from V and 7 bases from J, with 19 bases in between. The CDR3 spans 15 residues. Germline lookup yields CDR1 SEHNR and CDR2 FQNEAQ (reference sequence).

About this clonotype itself: One end of the junction varies from germline; a read error may be responsible. The chain links TRBV28 to TRBJ2-7; 7 nucleotides match TRBD1. The J call could be wrong; TRBJ2-5 is a better fit for the DNA end. The CDR3 covers 13 residues. Germline CDR1 MDHEN, CDR2 SYDVKM. CDR3 nucleotides: TGTACCAGCAGTTTATCAGGGGGAGAGACCCAGTACTTC. This gives the protein CTSSLSGGETQYF.